Sequencing of this TCR beta chain was carried out in a study of T cells in tuberculosis. Study-level findings and limits: Using the GMM-specific repertoire gave around 88% accuracy versus around 74% with motifs.

Note on this clone: As yet, its antigen is unknown.

This CDR3 comprises 13 residues. Per the germline V gene, CDR1 is SGHVS and CDR2 is FQNEAQ. Trimming pared 2 bases from V and 6 bases from J, leaving 10 bases between. Profiled with immunoSEQ multiplex PCR; TCRdb holds only in-frame clones, not every one. The repertoire holds under 50,000 clones, with approximately 95% as singletons. The rearrangement uses TRBV7-8 and TRBJ1-2, with a weak D call TRBD1 (5 bases). This clonotype was sampled from a donor aged 10-29 years with latent tuberculosis or without tuberculosis infection. The specimen was PBMCs. The CDR3 region has the DNA TGTGCCAGCAGCTTACGGGGGGTCGATGGCTACACCTTC. Protein sequence: CASSLRGVDGYTF. Variable domain in full (rest from reference TRBV7-8 and TRBJ1-2): GAGVSQSPRYKVAKRGQDVALRCDPISGHVSLFWYQQALGQGPEFLTYFQNEAQLDKSGLPSDRFFAERPEGSVSTLKIQRTQQEDSAVYLCASSLRGVDGYTFGSGTRLTVV.